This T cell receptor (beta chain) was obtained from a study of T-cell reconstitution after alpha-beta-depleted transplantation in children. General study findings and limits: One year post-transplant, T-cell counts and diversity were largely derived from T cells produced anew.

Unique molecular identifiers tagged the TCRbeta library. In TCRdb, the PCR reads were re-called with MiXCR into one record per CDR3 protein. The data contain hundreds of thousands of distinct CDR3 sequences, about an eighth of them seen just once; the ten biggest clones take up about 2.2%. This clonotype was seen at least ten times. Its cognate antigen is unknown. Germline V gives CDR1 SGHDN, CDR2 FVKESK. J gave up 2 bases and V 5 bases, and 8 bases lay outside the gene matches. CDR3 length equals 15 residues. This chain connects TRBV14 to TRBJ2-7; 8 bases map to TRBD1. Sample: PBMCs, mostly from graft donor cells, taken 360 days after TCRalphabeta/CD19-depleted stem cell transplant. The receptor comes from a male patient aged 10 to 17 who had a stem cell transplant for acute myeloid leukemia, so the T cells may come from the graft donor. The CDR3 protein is CASSIRPGQAYEQYF. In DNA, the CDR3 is TGTGCCAGCAGCATACGCCCGGGACAGGCCTACGAGCAGTACTTC.